These T cell receptor beta chains were read from a single sample in a study of blood T cell repertoires in COVID-19. Repertoires were generated with immunoSEQ multiplex PCR, while TCRdb's copy carries only in-frame clones and drops some. In the table there are some 190,000 clones, approximately 77% of which are singletons. Source material: peripheral blood. All receptors come from a woman aged 80 or older with active or convalescent COVID-19. CDR3s include the opening cysteine and the closing phenylalanine or tryptophan. The order of the fields is V gene, clone size, J gene, D gene, CDR3 protein, CDR3 DNA. D genes are given only for firm matches. Not every row has a clone size; where given, it reads once, few, many or a size class.

TRBV27,-,TRBJ1-6,-,CASSKGGPPLHF,TGTGCCAGCAGCAAAGGGGGTCCACCCCTCCACTTT
TRBV11-3,-,TRBJ2-1,TRBD2,CASSFSAGVRNEQFF,TGTGCCAGCAGCTTCTCAGCGGGAGTGAGGAATGAGCAGTTCTTC
TRBV5-1,once,TRBJ2-7,-,CASSLSGGSREQYF,TGCGCCAGCAGCTTGTCAGGGGGGTCTCGGGAGCAGTACTTC
TRBV9,-,TRBJ2-5,TRBD1,CASSAGGQGGQETQYF,TGTGCCAGCAGCGCTGGGGGACAGGGAGGTCAAGAGACCCAGTACTTC
TRBV5-1,-,TRBJ2-1,TRBD1,CASSLGGQNYNEQFF,TGCGCCAGCAGCTTGGGGGGACAGAACTACAATGAGCAGTTCTTC
TRBV4-1,-,TRBJ2-1,-,CASSQEPLPREQFF,TGCGCCAGCAGCCAAGAGCCCTTGCCGCGGGAGCAGTTCTTC
TRBV19,-,TRBJ2-3,-,CATQGYDTQYF,TGTGCCACTCAGGGTTACGATACGCAGTATTTT
TRBV3-1/TRBV3-2,-,TRBJ1-2,-,CASSQGLRDYGYTF,TGTGCCAGCAGCCAAGGCCTCCGGGACTATGGCTACACCTTC
TRBV9,-,TRBJ2-1,TRBD2,CASSVGRLAGNNEQFF,TGTGCCAGCAGCGTAGGAAGACTAGCGGGAAACAATGAGCAGTTCTTC
TRBV3-1/TRBV3-2,-,TRBJ2-7,TRBD2,CASGVRSGIEQYF,TGTGCCAGCGGGGTACGTAGCGGGATTGAGCAGTACTTC
TRBV3-1/TRBV3-2,-,TRBJ1-3,TRBD1,CASSLGQGDTIYF,TGTGCCAGCAGTCTCGGACAGGGAGACACCATATATTTT
TRBV2,-,TRBJ2-3,-,CASTARGTDTQYF,TGTGCCAGCACTGCAAGGGGTACAGATACGCAGTATTTT
TRBV5-1,-,TRBJ2-1,TRBD2,CASSLEGLAGGEQFF,TGCGCCAGCAGCTTGGAGGGACTAGCGGGAGGTGAGCAGTTCTTC
TRBV25-1,-,TRBJ1-2,-,CASSVTATGGYTF,TGTGCCAGCAGTGTAACAGCAACGGGAGGCTACACCTTC
TRBV2,-,TRBJ1-1,TRBD1,CASSNRGQVTEAFF,TGTGCCAGCAGTAACAGGGGGCAGGTCACTGAAGCTTTCTTT
TRBV19,-,TRBJ2-1,-,CASTFTGPIYNEQFF,TGTGCCAGTACCTTTACAGGGCCAATCTACAATGAGCAGTTCTTC
TRBV5-1,-,TRBJ2-3,-,CASSNPSSTDTQYF,TGCGCCAGCAGCAATCCTAGCAGCACAGATACGCAGTATTTT
TRBV7-9,-,TRBJ2-2,TRBD2,CASSPGASGRSTGELFF,TGTGCCAGCAGCCCCGGGGCTAGCGGGAGGAGCACCGGGGAGCTGTTTTTT
TRBV3-1/TRBV3-2,-,TRBJ2-2,TRBD2,CASSPRASGNTGELFF,TGTGCCAGCAGCCCTCGGGCTAGCGGTAACACCGGGGAGCTGTTTTTT
TRBV27,-,TRBJ2-5,TRBD2,CASSKATSGLQETQYF,TGTGCCAGCAGTAAGGCGACTAGCGGGTTACAAGAGACCCAGTACTTC
TRBV30,-,TRBJ2-2,-,CAWSRPGGTGELFF,TGTGCCTGGAGTAGGCCAGGGGGGACCGGGGAGCTGTTTTTT